This T cell receptor beta chain comes out of a study of blood T cell repertoires in COVID-19. Overall study: Acute and convalescent COVID-19 samples came from the United States, Italy and Spain. PBMCs, B-cell-depleted T cells, or T cells provided the cDNA or gDNA that made up the material.

Germline V gene lookup returns CDR1 SSHAT and CDR2 FNYEAQ (reference sequence). V was shortened by 5 bases and J by 5 bases, with 24 bases between the two germline ends. The CDR3 is 17 residues long. Cohort assignment relied on participant-reported clinical history. During the 2 weeks before they entered the study, exposed participants had met someone with a PCR-confirmed or clinician-diagnosed COVID-19 case. Produced via immunoSEQ multiplex PCR; TCRdb's table is partial and in-frame only. Here the sample spans about 180,000 clones, 80% being singletons. The sequencing input was PBMCs or T cells enriched from blood (not recorded which). The chain couples TRBV7-7 to TRBJ2-5; tentatively, D is TRBD2 (7 bases). This receptor was identified in a man in his fifties or sixties who had been exposed to COVID-19. The DNA of the CDR3 is TGTGCCAGCAGCCAAGGGGTCGTCGGGGGGCCCAGGGAGACCCAGTACTTC. Residues: CASSQGVVGGPRETQYF.